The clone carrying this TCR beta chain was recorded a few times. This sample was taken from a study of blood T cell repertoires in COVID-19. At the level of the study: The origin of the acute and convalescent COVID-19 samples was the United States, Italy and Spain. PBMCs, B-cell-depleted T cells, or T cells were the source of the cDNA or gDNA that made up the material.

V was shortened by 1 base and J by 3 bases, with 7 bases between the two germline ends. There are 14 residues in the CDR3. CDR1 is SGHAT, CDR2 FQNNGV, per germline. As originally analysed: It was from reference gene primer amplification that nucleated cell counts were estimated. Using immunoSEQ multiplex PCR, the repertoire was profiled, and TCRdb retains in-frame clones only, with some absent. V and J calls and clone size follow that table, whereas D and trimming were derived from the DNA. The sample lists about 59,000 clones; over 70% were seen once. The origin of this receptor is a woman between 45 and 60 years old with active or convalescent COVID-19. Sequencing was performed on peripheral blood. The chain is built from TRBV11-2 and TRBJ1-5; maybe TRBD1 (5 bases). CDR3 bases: TGTGCCAGCAGCTTAGCCGGACACAATCAGCCCCAGCATTTT. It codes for CASSLAGHNQPQHF.